Below are 25 T cell receptor beta chains sequenced from a single sample in a study of T-cell reconstitution after alpha-beta-depleted transplantation in children. Researchers prepared the TCRbeta library using unique molecular identifiers, the study reports. TCRdb ran MiXCR on the PCR reads and lists one entry per CDR3 protein. The profile shows over 85,000 distinct CDR3 sequences, 10% of them singletons. This specimen consisted of PBMCs from the stem cell graft donor, obtained from the stem cell graft. These receptors all stem from a human donor who donated a stem cell graft to a child with acute lymphoblastic leukemia.

This clonotype was counted at least ten times. CDR3 sequence reads: CSARHSVYEQFF. Written as DNA, the CDR3 is TGCAGTGCGCGTCACAGCGTTTATGAGCAGTTCTTC. The rearrangement links TRBV20-1 to TRBJ2-1; D ambiguous. V was trimmed by 6 bases and J by 8 bases, leaving 14 bases between them. Per germline, CDR1 DFQATT and CDR2 SNEGSKA (reference sequence). The CDR3 is made up of 12 amino acids.

There are many counts of this clonotype. The rearrangement uses TRBV6-5 and TRBJ2-5; D perhaps matches TRBD2 (6 bases). Germline values: CDR1 MNHEY, CDR2 SVGAGI. V was clipped by 4 bases and J by 6 bases, with 12 bases between them. There are 13 residues in the CDR3. CDR3 loop: CASSSPGLQTQYF. As DNA, the CDR3 is TGTGCCAGCAGTTCCCCGGGACTTCAGACCCAGTACTTC.

Ten or more counts support this clonotype. This sequence joins TRBV18 and TRBJ2-4, with D perhaps TRBD1 (7 bases). The V end was cut by 4 bases, the J end by 4 bases, with 17 bases between. The CDR3 consists of 16 residues. Germline V CDR1 and CDR2: KGHSH, LQKENI. The CDR3 sequence is CASSHRGTDEKNIQYF. The CDR3, as DNA: TGTGCCAGCTCACACCGGGGGACAGACGAAAAAAACATTCAGTACTTC.

In this sample, this clonotype turned up many times. The gene calls are TRBV20-1 and TRBJ1-2, with no clear D. The V gene lost 0 bases and the J gene lost 5 bases, with 19 bases spanning the gap. The CDR3 length is 16 residues. Germline V gene lookup returns CDR1 DFQATT and CDR2 SNEGSKA (reference sequence). CDR3 bases: TGCAGTGCTAGAGATTACGTGGACGGGATCTTGTATGGCTACACCTTC. It encodes CSARDYVDGILYGYTF.

This clonotype has more than one count but fewer than ten. Its ends do not fully match the called genes, so a read error is possible. This chain uses TRBV10-3 with TRBJ2-4; TRBD1 agrees at 8 bases. CDR1 ENHRY and CDR2 SYGVKD come from the germline V gene. The CDR3 consists of 15 residues. The CDR3 reads CAISEGQGPKNSQYF. The DNA for the CDR3 is TGTGCCATCAGCGAAGGACAGGGCCCCAAAAACAGTCAGTACTTC.

This clonotype appeared many times. The chain recombines TRBV5-1 with TRBJ1-6; the match to TRBD1 covers 7 bases. Germline V gene data show CDR1 as SGHRS and CDR2 as YFSETQ. Trimming took 0 bases from V and 2 from J; bases not matched to a gene: 8. The CDR3 runs 18 residues. Here the CDR3 DNA reads TGCGCCAGCAGCTTGGCCGGGCAGGACAGGACCTATAATTCACCCCTCCACTTT. Its protein is CASSLAGQDRTYNSPLHF.

This clonotype was seen many times. J is TRBJ2-7 and V is TRBV3-1; TRBD2 is a possible D gene (9 bases). CDR1 is LGHDT, CDR2 YNNKEL, per germline (reference sequence). V was trimmed by 4 bases and J by 3 bases, leaving 25 bases between them. This CDR3 contains 18 residues. CDR3 sequence: CASSPPRTGGLAGYEQYF. CDR3 DNA sequence: TGTGCCAGCAGCCCTCCTCGTACAGGGGGACTAGCAGGCTACGAGCAGTACTTC.

This clonotype was recorded many times. V and J are TRBV4-3 and TRBJ1-3; D gene ambiguous. There are 13 residues in the CDR3. V was shortened by 4 bases and J by 1 base, with 5 bases between the two germline ends. Germline assignment: CDR1 LGHNA and CDR2 YSLEER. CDR3 residues: CASSRNSGNTIYF. CDR3 DNA: TGCGCCAGCAGCCGGAATTCTGGAAACACCATATATTTT.

This clonotype occurred many times. The chain is built from TRBV7-6 and TRBJ1-1, with D uncertain. Trimming stripped 4 bases from V and 4 bases from J, with 19 bases between. The CDR3 covers 16 residues. In germline, CDR1 is SGHVS, CDR2 FNYEAQ. CDR3 region: CASSSPGNRKSTEAFF. CDR3 DNA: TGTGCCAGCAGCTCCCCTGGGAATCGGAAGAGCACTGAAGCTTTCTTT.

This clonotype came up many times. The chain couples TRBV29-1 to TRBJ2-4; TRBD1 aligns across 9 bases. The germline CDR1 and CDR2 sequences are SQVTM and ANQGSEA. The CDR3 sequence is 16 residues long. Germline trimming cut 6 bases from V and 0 bases from J; bases unmatched to any gene: 9. In DNA form, the CDR3 reads TGCAGCGTCGTACACAGGGGGCTCAAAGCCAAAAACATTCAGTACTTC. This sequence encodes CSVVHRGLKAKNIQYF.

The sample holds many counts of this clonotype. This chain links TRBV12-3 or TRBV12-4 with TRBJ2-3, with 12 bases matching TRBD2. The length of the CDR3 is 15 residues. V shed 7 bases, J shed 7 bases, and the junction held 9 bases outside the gene matches. The DNA of the CDR3 is TGTGCCAGCAACATACTAGCGGGGGGATCCTATACGCAGTATTTT. Its protein is CASNILAGGSYTQYF.

As concerns this clonotype: The junction differs from germline at one of its ends, possibly a read error. The CDR3 DNA follows: TGTGCCAGCAGCATAGCGGGGTTAAACACCGGGGAGCTGTTTTTT. Protein product: CASSIAGLNTGELFF. The chain links TRBV7-9 to TRBJ2-2; 8 nucleotides agree with TRBD2. Germline CDR1 SEHNR, CDR2 FQNEAQ (reference sequence). The CDR3 runs to 15 residues.

The table lists this clonotype with many counts. The V call is TRBV4-3, the J call TRBJ2-1; D gene ambiguous. The CDR3 spans 13 residues. V dropped 2 bases and J dropped 4 bases, with 6 bases sitting between them. Germline V CDR1 and CDR2: LGHNA, YSLEER. The DNA for the CDR3 is TGCGCCAGCAGCCAATTAGGGTACAATGAGCAGTTCTTC. This encodes CASSQLGYNEQFF.

The V gene is TRBV12-3 or TRBV12-4, the J gene TRBJ1-1; D perhaps matches TRBD1 (6 bases). V lost 6 bases and J lost 1, with 12 bases in between. The CDR3 spans 14 residues. The DNA for the CDR3 is TGTGCCAGCAGCCAACAGGGTGGGAACACTGAAGCTTTCTTT. Translating it yields CASSQQGGNTEAFF.

This clonotype was detected ten times or more. This chain joins TRBV5-1 and TRBJ2-2, with a possible D match to TRBD1 (6 bases). Germline-derived CDR1 and CDR2 are SGHRS and YFSETQ. The CDR3 totals 19 residues. Deletions cut 0 bases from V and 3 bases from J, with 21 bases between. DNA for the CDR3: TGCGCCAGCAGCTTGGGATTAACACGGGGCAGGGGATACACCGGGGAGCTGTTTTTT. It specifies CASSLGLTRGRGYTGELFF.

The table lists this clonotype with many counts. The chain combines TRBV7-2 with TRBJ2-1; TRBD1 matches at 7 bases. Germline-derived CDR1 and CDR2 are SGHTA and FQGNSA. The CDR3 contains 15 residues. V was clipped by 4 bases and J by 5 bases; unmatched bases: 8. CDR3 DNA sequence: TGTGCCAGCAGCTCCCCGGGACAGATACACAATGAGCAGTTCTTC. Encoded protein: CASSSPGQIHNEQFF.

This clonotype was found many times. This chain uses TRBV5-1 with TRBJ2-1, with D unclear. This CDR3 region has 13 residues. V lost 2 bases, J lost 1 base, and 4 bases lay in between. In germline, CDR1 is SGHRS, CDR2 YFSETQ. This CDR3 is CASSLGSYNEQFF. As DNA, the CDR3 is TGCGCCAGCAGCTTAGGGTCCTACAATGAGCAGTTCTTC.

This clonotype came up many times. V and J are TRBV5-1 and TRBJ2-3; D not certain. The CDR3 runs to 14 residues. The V gene's germline CDR1 is SGHRS and CDR2 YFSETQ. V lost 2 bases and J 2 bases, leaving 9 bases between the germline ends. This chain's CDR3 is CASSFEFNTDTQYF. The DNA for the CDR3 is TGCGCCAGCAGCTTCGAGTTTAACACAGATACGCAGTATTTT.

This clonotype was observed at least ten times. This chain links TRBV20-1 with TRBJ1-1, with D perhaps TRBD1 (6 bases). Trimming took 6 bases from V and 4 from J, leaving 21 bases between them. Germline V lookup: CDR1 DFQATT, CDR2 SNEGSKA (reference sequence). CDR3 size: 15 residues. CDR3 nucleotide sequence: TGCAGTGCCCCTCAATCCAACAGGGATCCCACTGAAGCTTTCTTT. This gives the protein CSAPQSNRDPTEAFF.

This clonotype was seen ten or more times. The chain recombines TRBV5-1 with TRBJ1-1; the D gene is possibly TRBD1 (5 bases). Germline values: CDR1 SGHRS, CDR2 YFSETQ. With 4 bases removed from V and 5 bases from J, the gap between germline ends came to 12 bases. CDR3 length: 13 amino acids. The CDR3 sequence: CASSRGRGTEAFF. Written as DNA, the CDR3 is TGCGCCAGCAGCAGGGGAAGAGGAACTGAAGCTTTCTTT.

The table lists this clonotype with many counts. This chain connects TRBV7-2 to TRBJ2-7; weak D call: TRBD1 (6 bases). Germline assignment: CDR1 SGHTA and CDR2 FQGNSA. CDR3 length: 20 amino acids. Trimming took off 5 bases at V and 0 bases at J, with 29 bases between the two ends. The CDR3, as DNA: TGTGCCAGCAGCCACTCAGCCCCCGGGACAAATGGATATAGCTCCTACGAGCAGTACTTC. This encodes CASSHSAPGTNGYSSYEQYF.

This clonotype was counted many times. The chain recombines TRBV9 with TRBJ2-3; 12 bases map to TRBD2. CDR1 is SGDLS, CDR2 YYNGEE, per germline. J gave up 4 bases and V 3 bases, and 6 bases lay outside the gene matches. CDR3 size: 16 residues. CDR3 sequence reads: CASSDRLAGDSDTQYF. CDR3 nucleotides: TGTGCCAGCAGCGACCGACTAGCGGGGGACTCAGATACGCAGTATTTT. The full variable domain, its missing parts supplied by reference TRBV9 and TRBJ2-3, is DSGVTQTPKHLITATGQRVTLRCSPRSGDLSVYWYQQSLDQGLQFLIQYYNGEERAKGNILERFSAQQFPDLHSELNLSSLELGDSALYFCASSDRLAGDSDTQYFGPGTRLTVL.

Comment on this clonotype: A much larger clonotype is one base distant, so this may be a read error. CDR3 sequence (DNA): TGTGCCAGCTCACCACAAACCGCCTACGCGCAGTACTTC. Amino acids: CASSPQTAYAQYF. The V gene is TRBV18, the J gene TRBJ2-7; D gene ambiguous. This CDR3 region has 13 residues. Looked up from germline, CDR1 is KGHSH and CDR2 is LQKENI.

This clonotype was observed many times. The chain combines TRBV11-2 with TRBJ1-4, with D maybe TRBD1 (6 bases). V lost 3 bases and J lost 1, with 18 bases in between. This CDR3 has 18 residues. The germline V gene has CDR1 SGHAT and CDR2 FQNNGV. CDR3 sequence reads: CASSLVRGRGLTNEKLFF. CDR3 nucleotide sequence: TGTGCCAGCAGCTTGGTCAGGGGTAGAGGTTTAACTAATGAAAAACTGTTTTTT.

As regards this clonotype: A read error is possible here, since a much larger clone lies one base away. The V call is TRBV4-3, the J call TRBJ2-6; possible D gene TRBD1, 5 bases. The CDR3 has 17 amino acids. Germline CDR1 reads LGHNA; CDR2 reads YSLEER. CDR3 nucleotides: TGCGCCAGCAGCTCCCGCGGCAAGAGCTCTGGGGCCAACGGCCTGACTTTC. It yields the protein CASSSRGKSSGANGLTF.